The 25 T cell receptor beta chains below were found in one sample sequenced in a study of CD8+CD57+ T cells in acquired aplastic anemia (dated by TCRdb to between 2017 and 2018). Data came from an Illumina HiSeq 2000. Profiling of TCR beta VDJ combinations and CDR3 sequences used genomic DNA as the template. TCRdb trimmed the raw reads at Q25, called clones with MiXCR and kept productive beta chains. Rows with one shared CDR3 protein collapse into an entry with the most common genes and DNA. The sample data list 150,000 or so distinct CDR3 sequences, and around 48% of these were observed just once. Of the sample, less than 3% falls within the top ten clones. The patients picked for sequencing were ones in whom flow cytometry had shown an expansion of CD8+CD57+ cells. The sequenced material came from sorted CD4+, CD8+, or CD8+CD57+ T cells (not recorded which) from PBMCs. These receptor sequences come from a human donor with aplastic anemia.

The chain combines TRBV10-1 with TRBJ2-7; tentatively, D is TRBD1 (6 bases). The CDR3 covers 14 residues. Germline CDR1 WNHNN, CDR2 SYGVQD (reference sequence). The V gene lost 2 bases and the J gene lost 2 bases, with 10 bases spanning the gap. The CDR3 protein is CASSEIEGAYEQYF. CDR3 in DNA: TGCGCCAGCAGTGAGATCGAGGGGGCCTACGAGCAGTACTTC.

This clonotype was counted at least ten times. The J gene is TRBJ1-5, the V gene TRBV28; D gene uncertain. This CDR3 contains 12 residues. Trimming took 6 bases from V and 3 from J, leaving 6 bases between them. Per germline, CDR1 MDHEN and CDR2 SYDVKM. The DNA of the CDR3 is TGTGCCAGCAGGGTGGACAATCAGCCCCAGCATTTT. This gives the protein CASRVDNQPQHF.

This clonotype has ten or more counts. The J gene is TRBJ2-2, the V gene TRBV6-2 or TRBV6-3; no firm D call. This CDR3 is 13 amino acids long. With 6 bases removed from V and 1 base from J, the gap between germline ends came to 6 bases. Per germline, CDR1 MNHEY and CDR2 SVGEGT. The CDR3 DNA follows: TGTGCCAGCAGCAACAGGAACACCGGGGAGCTGTTTTTT. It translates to CASSNRNTGELFF.

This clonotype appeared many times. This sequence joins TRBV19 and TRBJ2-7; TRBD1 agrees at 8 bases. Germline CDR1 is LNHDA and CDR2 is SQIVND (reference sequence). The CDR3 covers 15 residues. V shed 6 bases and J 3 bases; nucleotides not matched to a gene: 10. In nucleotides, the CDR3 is TGTGCCAGTAGCACAAAAACAGGGGGAGGCTACGAGCAGTACTTC. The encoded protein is CASSTKTGGGYEQYF.

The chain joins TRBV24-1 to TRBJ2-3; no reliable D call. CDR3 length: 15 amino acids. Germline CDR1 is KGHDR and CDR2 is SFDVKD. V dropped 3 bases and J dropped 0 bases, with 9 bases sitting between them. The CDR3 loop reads CATSDARLSTDTQYF. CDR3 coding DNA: TGTGCCACCAGTGATGCCAGGCTTAGCACAGATACGCAGTATTTT.

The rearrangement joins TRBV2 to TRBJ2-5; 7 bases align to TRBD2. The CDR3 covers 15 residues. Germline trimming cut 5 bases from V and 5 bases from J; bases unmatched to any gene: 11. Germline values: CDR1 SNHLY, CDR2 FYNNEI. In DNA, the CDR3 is TGTGCCAGCAGTTCCGCCAGCGGGGCAGGGGAGACCCAGTACTTC. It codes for CASSSASGAGETQYF. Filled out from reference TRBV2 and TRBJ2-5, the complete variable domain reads EPEVTQTPSHQVTQMGQEVILRCVPISNHLYFYWYRQILGQKVEFLVSFYNNEISEKSEIFDDQFSVERPDGSNFTLKIRSTKLEDSAMYFCASSSASGAGETQYFGPGTRLLVL.

Here the CDR3 reads CASSILTNSYEQYF. The CDR3 nucleotides read TGTGCCAGCAGCATCCTAACTAACTCCTACGAGCAGTACTTC. The genes are TRBV11-2 and TRBJ2-7; D is unresolved. Per germline, CDR1 SGHAT and CDR2 FQNNGV. This CDR3 has 14 amino acids. Trimming cost V 5 bases and J 0 bases, with 11 bases left between them.

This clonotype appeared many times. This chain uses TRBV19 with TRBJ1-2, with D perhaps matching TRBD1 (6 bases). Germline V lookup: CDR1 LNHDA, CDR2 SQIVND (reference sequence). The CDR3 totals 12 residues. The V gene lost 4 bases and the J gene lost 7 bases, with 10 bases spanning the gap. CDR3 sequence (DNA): TGTGCCAGTAGTAAATCAGGGGTTGGCTACACCTTC. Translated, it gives CASSKSGVGYTF.

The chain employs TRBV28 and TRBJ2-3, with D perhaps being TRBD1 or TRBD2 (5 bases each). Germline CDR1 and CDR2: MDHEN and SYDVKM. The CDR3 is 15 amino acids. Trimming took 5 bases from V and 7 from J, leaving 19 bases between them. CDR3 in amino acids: CASSPPGPQRYTQYF. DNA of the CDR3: TGTGCCAGCAGTCCGCCGGGACCCCAGCGGTATACGCAGTATTTT.

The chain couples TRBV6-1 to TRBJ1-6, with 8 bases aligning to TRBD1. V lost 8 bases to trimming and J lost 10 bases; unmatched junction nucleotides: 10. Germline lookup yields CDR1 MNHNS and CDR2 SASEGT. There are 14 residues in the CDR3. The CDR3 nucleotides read TGTGCCAGCCGATTGGGGACAGGAGCCTCACCCCTCCACTTT. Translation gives CASRLGTGASPLHF.

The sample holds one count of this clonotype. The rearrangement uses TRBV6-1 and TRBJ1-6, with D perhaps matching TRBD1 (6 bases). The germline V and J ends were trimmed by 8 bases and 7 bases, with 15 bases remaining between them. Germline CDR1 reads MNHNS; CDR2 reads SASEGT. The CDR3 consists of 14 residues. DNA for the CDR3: TGTGCCAGCGGAGAGCGGGGACACAATTCACCCCTCCACTTT. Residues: CASGERGHNSPLHF.

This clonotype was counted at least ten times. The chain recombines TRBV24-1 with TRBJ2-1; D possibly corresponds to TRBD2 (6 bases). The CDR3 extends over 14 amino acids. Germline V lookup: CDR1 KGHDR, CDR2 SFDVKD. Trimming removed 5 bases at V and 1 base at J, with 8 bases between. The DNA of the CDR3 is TGTGCCACCAGTGGGGGGACTTCCTACAATGAGCAGTTCTTC. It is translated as CATSGGTSYNEQFF.

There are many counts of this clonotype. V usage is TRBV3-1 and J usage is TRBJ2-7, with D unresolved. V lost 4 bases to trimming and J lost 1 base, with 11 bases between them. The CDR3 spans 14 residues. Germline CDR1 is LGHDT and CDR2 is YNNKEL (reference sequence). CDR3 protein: CASSLTTSSYEQYF. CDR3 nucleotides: TGTGCCAGCAGCCTAACGACATCATCCTACGAGCAGTACTTC.

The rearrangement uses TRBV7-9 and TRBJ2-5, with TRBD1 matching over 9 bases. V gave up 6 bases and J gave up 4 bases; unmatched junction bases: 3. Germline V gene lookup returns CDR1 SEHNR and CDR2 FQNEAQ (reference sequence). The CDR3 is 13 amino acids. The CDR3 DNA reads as TGTGCCAGCAGTCCGGGACAGGGAGAGACCCAGTACTTC. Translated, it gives CASSPGQGETQYF.

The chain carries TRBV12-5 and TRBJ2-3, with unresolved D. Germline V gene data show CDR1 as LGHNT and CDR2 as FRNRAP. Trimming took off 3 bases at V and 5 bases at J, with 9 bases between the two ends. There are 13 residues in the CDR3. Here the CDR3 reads CASGFQNRDTQYF. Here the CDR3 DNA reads TGTGCTAGTGGTTTCCAGAACCGAGATACGCAGTATTTT.

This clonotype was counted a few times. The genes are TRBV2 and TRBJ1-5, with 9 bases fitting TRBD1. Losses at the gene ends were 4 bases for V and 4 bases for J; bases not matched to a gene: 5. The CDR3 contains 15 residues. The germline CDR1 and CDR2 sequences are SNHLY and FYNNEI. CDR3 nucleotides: TGTGCCAGCAGTGTAAAGGACAGGGGAAATCAGCCCCAGCATTTT. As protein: CASSVKDRGNQPQHF.

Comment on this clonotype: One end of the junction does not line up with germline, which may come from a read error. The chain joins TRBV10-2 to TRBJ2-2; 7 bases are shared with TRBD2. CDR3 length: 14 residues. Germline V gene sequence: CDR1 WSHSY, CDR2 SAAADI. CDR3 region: CAVATSANTGELFF. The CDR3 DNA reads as TGCGCCGTCGCTACTAGCGCCAACACCGGGGAGCTGTTCTTT.

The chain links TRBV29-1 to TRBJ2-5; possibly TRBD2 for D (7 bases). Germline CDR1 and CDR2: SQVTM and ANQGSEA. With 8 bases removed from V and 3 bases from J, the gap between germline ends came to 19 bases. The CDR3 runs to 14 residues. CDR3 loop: CSLGGGGKEETQYF. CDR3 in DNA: TGCAGCTTAGGGGGGGGCGGGAAGGAAGAGACCCAGTACTTC.

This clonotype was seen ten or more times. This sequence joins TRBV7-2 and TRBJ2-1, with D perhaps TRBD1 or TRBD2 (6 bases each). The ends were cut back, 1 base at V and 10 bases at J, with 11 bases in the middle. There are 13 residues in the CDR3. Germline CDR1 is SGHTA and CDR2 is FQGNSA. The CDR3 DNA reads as TGTGCCAGCAGCTTAGTCCGGGGGCGGGAGCAGTTCTTC. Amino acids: CASSLVRGREQFF.

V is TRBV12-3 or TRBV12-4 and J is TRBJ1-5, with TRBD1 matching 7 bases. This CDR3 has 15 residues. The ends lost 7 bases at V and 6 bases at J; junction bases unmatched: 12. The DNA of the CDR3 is TGTGCCAGCACCCGAACAGGGGCCGTCGGTCAGCCCCAGCATTTT. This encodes CASTRTGAVGQPQHF.

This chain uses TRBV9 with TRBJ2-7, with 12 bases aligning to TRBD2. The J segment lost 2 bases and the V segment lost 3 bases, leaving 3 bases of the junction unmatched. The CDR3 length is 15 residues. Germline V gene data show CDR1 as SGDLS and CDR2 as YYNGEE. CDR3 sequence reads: CASSAGLAGPYEQYF. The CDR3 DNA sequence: TGTGCCAGCAGCGCCGGACTAGCGGGACCCTACGAGCAGTACTTC.

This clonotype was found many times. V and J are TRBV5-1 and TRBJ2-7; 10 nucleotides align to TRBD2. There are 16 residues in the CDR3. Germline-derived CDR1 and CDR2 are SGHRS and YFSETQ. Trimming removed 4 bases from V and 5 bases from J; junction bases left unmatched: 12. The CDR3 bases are TGCGCCAGCAGCCACGCGTCTAGCGGGAGTAATAACGAGCAGTACTTC. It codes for CASSHASSGSNNEQYF.

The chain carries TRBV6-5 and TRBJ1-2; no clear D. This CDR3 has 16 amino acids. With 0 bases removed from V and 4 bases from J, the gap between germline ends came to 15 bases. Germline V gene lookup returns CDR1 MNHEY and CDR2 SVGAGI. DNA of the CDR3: TGTGCCAGCAGTTACTCGGCAATACGGTCCCCCTATGGCTACACCTTC. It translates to CASSYSAIRSPYGYTF.

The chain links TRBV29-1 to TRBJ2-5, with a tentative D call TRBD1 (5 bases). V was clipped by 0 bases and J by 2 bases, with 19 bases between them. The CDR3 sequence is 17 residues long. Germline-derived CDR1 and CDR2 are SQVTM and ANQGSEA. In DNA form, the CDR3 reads TGCAGCGTTGAAGACTACCTACTTCGACAGACGCAAGAGACCCAGTACTTC. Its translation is CSVEDYLLRQTQETQYF.

CDR3 bases: TGTGCCATCAGTGAGTCGGGCAACACAGATACGCAGTATTTT. It codes for CAISESGNTDTQYF. This chain joins TRBV10-3 and TRBJ2-3; D is ambiguous. V lost 0 bases to trimming and J lost 2 bases, with 6 bases between them. CDR3 size: 14 residues. The V gene's germline CDR1 is ENHRY and CDR2 SYGVKD.